Listed below are T cell receptor beta chains from one sample, sequenced in a study of response to subunit inactivated influenza vaccine. Via MiXCR, TCRdb re-called the RT-PCR reads, giving one row per CDR3 protein. The profile shows some 570,000 distinct CDR3 sequences, approximately 10% of them singletons. The same sample was also studied in work on T cells expressing NK-cell markers.

This specimen was PBMCs from blood, taken on the day of vaccination. These receptors all stem from a man in his forties or fifties who received an inactivated influenza vaccine. The CDR3 runs from the conserved cysteine through the conserved F or W. Fields, in order: D gene, clone size, J gene, V gene, CDR3 DNA, CDR3 protein. D genes are given only for firm matches. Clone size is not always given. Where it is, it says once, few, many or a class for expanded clones.

d_call: TRBD1; clone_size: NA; j_call: TRBJ1-5; v_call: TRBV18; cdr3_nt: TGTGCCAGCTCACCAGGTCCTCAGGGGGCCCAGCATTTT; cdr3_aa: CASSPGPQGAQHF
d_call: NA; clone_size: NA; j_call: TRBJ1-5; v_call: TRBV7-2; cdr3_nt: TGTGCCAGCAGCTTACTGGCTATTAGCAATCAGCCCCAGCATTTT; cdr3_aa: CASSLLAISNQPQHF
d_call: TRBD1; clone_size: few; j_call: TRBJ2-7; v_call: TRBV5-5; cdr3_nt: TGTGCCAGCAGCTCAGCGACCGGGACAGACTACGAGCAGTACTTC; cdr3_aa: CASSSATGTDYEQYF
d_call: NA; clone_size: NA; j_call: TRBJ2-1; v_call: TRBV6-5; cdr3_nt: TGTGCCAGCAGTTATCTCGGACTGTGGAGCTCCTACAATGAGCAGTTCTTC; cdr3_aa: CASSYLGLWSSYNEQFF
d_call: TRBD2; clone_size: many; j_call: TRBJ2-5; v_call: TRBV29-1; cdr3_nt: TGCAGCGTTGCGGAACGGGGGGTCGGAGAGACCCAGTACTTC; cdr3_aa: CSVAERGVGETQYF
d_call: TRBD1; clone_size: NA; j_call: TRBJ2-1; v_call: TRBV7-9; cdr3_nt: TGTGCCAGCAGCTTAGCGAGTGGGACAGGACTATACAATGAGCAGTTCTTC; cdr3_aa: CASSLASGTGLYNEQFF
d_call: NA; clone_size: many; j_call: TRBJ1-4; v_call: TRBV4-3; cdr3_nt: TGCGCCAGCAGCCAAGGGCGCACAGGGATTCGAGAAAAACTGTTTTTT; cdr3_aa: CASSQGRTGIREKLFF
d_call: NA; clone_size: NA; j_call: TRBJ1-4; v_call: TRBV3-1; cdr3_nt: TGTGCCAGCAGCCATCAAGGCGAAAAACTGTTTTTT; cdr3_aa: CASSHQGEKLFF
d_call: NA; clone_size: NA; j_call: TRBJ2-3; v_call: TRBV10-3; cdr3_nt: TGTGCCATCAGTGAGTCCACCGCCACAGATACGCAGTATTTT; cdr3_aa: CAISESTATDTQYF
d_call: NA; clone_size: NA; j_call: TRBJ2-1; v_call: TRBV11-3; cdr3_nt: TGTGCCAGCAGCTTCGGACGGGGCTACAATGAGCAGTTCTTC; cdr3_aa: CASSFGRGYNEQFF
d_call: NA; clone_size: many; j_call: TRBJ1-3; v_call: TRBV7-2; cdr3_nt: TGTGCCAGCAGCCCAGGGGTAGCAGGAAACACCATATATTTT; cdr3_aa: CASSPGVAGNTIYF